This entry concerns a single TCR beta chain. The source of the sample is a study of blood T cells in healthy people across ages. Whole-study context: The capture of about one barcoded beta molecule per two T cells was achieved by template switching.

Then a second PCR, running about 6 to 12 cycles, was carried out with a sample-barcoded 5' primer and a J-beta primer mix. Tags on each cDNA molecule came from a template-switch adaptor with 12 random nucleotides. Each single sample gave us at least 3 million CDR3-containing paired-end reads. From the 5' RACE reads, TCRdb called clonotypes with MiXCR, one entry per CDR3 protein. The sample gives about 640,000 distinct CDR3 sequences, about 54% of which show up once; over 35% is in the top ten. Source material: blood. This sequence originates from a man in his sixties in good health.

CDR3 in DNA: TGTGCCAGCAGCGCTCTCGGGACAGGGATCGCCGGGGAGCTGTTTTTT. It yields the protein CASSALGTGIAGELFF. The genes are TRBV7-8 and TRBJ2-2, with TRBD1 identical over 9 bases. The CDR3 has 16 residues. Germline V gene sequence: CDR1 SGHVS, CDR2 FQNEAQ. Unmatched junction bases numbered 10, after V lost 5 bases and J lost 6 bases.